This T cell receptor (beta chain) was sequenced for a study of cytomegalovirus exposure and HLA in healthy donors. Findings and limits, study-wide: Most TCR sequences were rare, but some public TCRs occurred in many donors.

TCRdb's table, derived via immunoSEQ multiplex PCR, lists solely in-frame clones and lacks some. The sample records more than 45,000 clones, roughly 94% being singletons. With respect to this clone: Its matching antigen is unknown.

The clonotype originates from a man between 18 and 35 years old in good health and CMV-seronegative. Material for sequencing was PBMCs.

The CDR3 reads CASSLRGLGANVLTF. The CDR3 region has the DNA TGTGCCAGCAGTTTGAGGGGGCTTGGGGCCAACGTCCTGACTTTC. The chain carries TRBV5-6 and TRBJ2-6, with 7 bases fitting TRBD1. V shed 5 bases and J 3 bases; nucleotides not matched to a gene: 5. Germline CDR1 SGHDT, CDR2 YYEEEE. The CDR3 loop spans 15 amino acids.